The rows below give T cell receptor beta chains drawn from one sample of a study of Graves' ophthalmopathy and Graves' hyperthyroidism. TCRdb recomputed calls from the multiplex PCR reads with MiXCR, one row per CDR3 protein. The table lists around 470,000 distinct CDR3 sequences, approximately 15% of them singletons. Sequencing was done on a sample of blood. The origin of the receptors is a woman in her thirties with Graves' ophthalmopathy. The CDR3 runs from the conserved cysteine through the conserved F or W. The order of the fields is clone size, CDR3 length, D gene, J gene, V gene, CDR3 protein, CDR3 DNA. The D gene is left open where the match is weak. A clone size is listed for some rows: how often the clone was seen (once, few, many), or a class if it is expanded.

abundance: many; len: 11; d_gene: .; j_gene: TRBJ1-2; v_gene: TRBV5-1; CDR3aa: CASSLGYRYTF; CDR3nt: TGCGCCAGCAGCTTAGGGTATCGCTACACCTTC
abundance: many; len: 15; d_gene: .; j_gene: TRBJ2-7; v_gene: TRBV6-5; CDR3aa: CASSYSGLALREQYF; CDR3nt: TGTGCCAGCAGTTACTCAGGGCTAGCCCTCCGCGAGCAGTACTTC
abundance: many; len: 14; d_gene: .; j_gene: TRBJ2-5; v_gene: TRBV11-2; CDR3aa: CASSKTGLQETQYF; CDR3nt: TGTGCCAGCAGCAAAACAGGCCTTCAAGAGACCCAGTACTTC
abundance: many; len: 14; d_gene: .; j_gene: TRBJ2-7; v_gene: TRBV20-1; CDR3aa: CSARAYGSLYEQYF; CDR3nt: TGCAGTGCTAGAGCATACGGGTCCCTCTACGAGCAGTACTTC
abundance: many; len: 14; d_gene: TRBD1; j_gene: TRBJ1-1; v_gene: TRBV28; CDR3aa: CASSSNRGGTEAFF; CDR3nt: TGTGCCAGCAGCTCAAACAGGGGGGGCACTGAAGCTTTCTTT
abundance: .; len: 14; d_gene: .; j_gene: TRBJ2-7; v_gene: TRBV11-1; CDR3aa: CASSLDGSYDEQYF; CDR3nt: TGTGCCAGCAGCTTAGACGGGAGCTACGACGAGCAGTACTTC
abundance: few; len: 16; d_gene: TRBD1; j_gene: TRBJ2-4; v_gene: TRBV7-9; CDR3aa: CASSFYPGTEKNIQYF; CDR3nt: TGTGCCAGCAGCTTTTACCCCGGGACAGAGAAAAACATTCAGTACTTC
abundance: many; len: 14; d_gene: .; j_gene: TRBJ2-7; v_gene: TRBV27; CDR3aa: CATRALVQPYEQYF; CDR3nt: TGTGCCACCAGAGCCCTAGTTCAACCCTACGAGCAGTACTTC
abundance: .; len: 19; d_gene: TRBD1; j_gene: TRBJ1-5; v_gene: TRBV7-3; CDR3aa: CASSLTFLTGGLTNQPHHF; CDR3nt: TGTGCCAGCAGCTTAACCTTCTTGACAGGGGGCCTGACTAATCAGCCCCATCATTTT
abundance: .; len: 16; d_gene: .; j_gene: TRBJ2-3; v_gene: TRBV10-1; CDR3aa: CASSENKGGSTDTQYF; CDR3nt: TGCGCCAGCAGTGAGAATAAAGGGGGGAGCACAGATACGCAGTATTTT
abundance: many; len: 16; d_gene: TRBD2; j_gene: TRBJ2-5; v_gene: TRBV4-1; CDR3aa: CASSQVLAGVEETQYF; CDR3nt: TGCGCCAGCAGCCAAGTTCTAGCGGGAGTTGAAGAGACCCAGTACTTC
abundance: many; len: 13; d_gene: .; j_gene: TRBJ1-3; v_gene: TRBV20-1; CDR3aa: CSASPSSGNTIYF; CDR3nt: TGCAGTGCTAGCCCGAGCTCTGGAAACACCATATATTTT
abundance: .; len: 13; d_gene: .; j_gene: TRBJ1-2; v_gene: TRBV6-5; CDR3aa: CASSYGYTSGYTF; CDR3nt: TGTGCCAGCAGTTACGGCTACACATCTGGCTACACCTTC
abundance: many; len: 11; d_gene: .; j_gene: TRBJ1-2; v_gene: TRBV28; CDR3aa: CASNQDYGYTF; CDR3nt: TGTGCCAGCAATCAGGACTATGGCTACACCTTC
abundance: many; len: 13; d_gene: .; j_gene: TRBJ1-1; v_gene: TRBV20-1; CDR3aa: CSAGGGIGTEAFF; CDR3nt: TGCAGTGCCGGCGGGGGGATAGGGACTGAAGCTTTCTTT
abundance: once; len: 14; d_gene: .; j_gene: TRBJ1-5; v_gene: TRBV6-5; CDR3aa: CASSYGPGDQPQHF; CDR3nt: TGTGCCAGCAGTTACGGGCCTGGGGATCAGCCCCAGCATTTT
abundance: .; len: 14; d_gene: .; j_gene: TRBJ1-2; v_gene: TRBV30; CDR3aa: CAWSRTGHPYGYTF; CDR3nt: TGTGCCTGGAGCCGTACCGGACATCCCTATGGCTACACCTTC
abundance: many; len: 14; d_gene: .; j_gene: TRBJ2-7; v_gene: TRBV5-1; CDR3aa: CASSLGFTSYEQYF; CDR3nt: TGCGCCAGCAGCTTGGGTTTCACAAGCTACGAGCAGTACTTC
abundance: many; len: 15; d_gene: TRBD2; j_gene: TRBJ2-7; v_gene: TRBV7-2; CDR3aa: CASSQSGTISYEQYF; CDR3nt: TGTGCCAGCAGCCAATCCGGGACTATCTCCTACGAGCAGTACTTC
abundance: many; len: 13; d_gene: .; j_gene: TRBJ2-5; v_gene: TRBV28; CDR3aa: CASSEGQMETQYF; CDR3nt: TGTGCCAGCAGTGAGGGGCAGATGGAGACCCAGTACTTC
abundance: .; len: 14; d_gene: .; j_gene: TRBJ2-2; v_gene: TRBV24-1; CDR3aa: CATGGRANAGELFF; CDR3nt: TGTGCCACCGGTGGGAGAGCGAACGCCGGGGAGCTGTTTTTT
abundance: many; len: 16; d_gene: .; j_gene: TRBJ1-2; v_gene: TRBV6-5; CDR3aa: CASSYSPLDSREGYTF; CDR3nt: TGTGCCAGCAGTTACTCGCCATTGGACAGTCGGGAAGGCTACACCTTC
abundance: many; len: 11; d_gene: .; j_gene: TRBJ2-5; v_gene: TRBV24-1; CDR3aa: CATEYQETQYF; CDR3nt: TGTGCCACCGAGTACCAAGAGACCCAGTACTTC
abundance: many; len: 16; d_gene: .; j_gene: TRBJ1-6; v_gene: TRBV28; CDR3aa: CASSLPLGAGISPLHF; CDR3nt: TGTGCCAGCAGTTTACCCCTCGGGGCAGGGATATCACCCCTCCACTTT
abundance: many; len: 17; d_gene: .; j_gene: TRBJ2-5; v_gene: TRBV28; CDR3aa: CASSLLRGRETQETQYF; CDR3nt: TGTGCCAGCAGTTTATTAAGGGGTCGGGAGACCCAAGAAACCCAGTACTTC
abundance: .; len: 14; d_gene: .; j_gene: TRBJ1-1; v_gene: TRBV28; CDR3aa: CACSSGGRNTEAFF; CDR3nt: TGTGCCTGCAGTTCCGGGGGGAGGAACACTGAAGCTTTCTTT
abundance: many; len: 15; d_gene: .; j_gene: TRBJ2-2; v_gene: TRBV6-1; CDR3aa: CASSEAPGATGELFF; CDR3nt: TGTGCCAGCAGTGAAGCGCCTGGGGCAACCGGGGAGCTGTTTTTT
abundance: many; len: 12; d_gene: .; j_gene: TRBJ1-2; v_gene: TRBV6-5; CDR3aa: CATSYRNYGYTF; CDR3nt: TGTGCCACCAGTTACCGCAACTATGGCTACACCTTC
abundance: .; len: 15; d_gene: .; j_gene: TRBJ2-5; v_gene: TRBV5-1; CDR3aa: CASSLGTLFQETQYF; CDR3nt: TGCGCCAGTAGCTTGGGGACCCTATTCCAAGAGACCCAGTACTTC
abundance: many; len: 11; d_gene: .; j_gene: TRBJ2-5; v_gene: TRBV6-1; CDR3aa: CATRIQETQYF; CDR3nt: TGTGCCACTAGAATCCAAGAGACCCAGTACTTC